These 27 T cell receptor beta chains originate from one sample sequenced in a study of T cells in Graves' hyperthyroidism and ophthalmopathy. Researchers took RNA transcripts and amplified the TCR beta CDR3 regions from them. Primed by the HTBI set, a first-round RT-PCR was run on the TCR CDR3. TCRdb passed the multiplex PCR reads through MiXCR, listing each CDR3 protein once. This table has some 570,000 distinct CDR3 sequences, approximately 17% appearing once. What was sequenced was blood. These receptors originate from a woman aged 18-30 years with Graves' ophthalmopathy.

There are many counts of this clonotype. The chain employs TRBV14 and TRBJ1-1, with 7 nucleotides matching TRBD1. This CDR3 region has 14 residues. Germline lookup yields CDR1 SGHDN and CDR2 FVKESK. After removal of 4 bases from V and 4 bases from J, the junction contained 6 bases not matched to a gene. The DNA for the CDR3 is TGTGCCAGCAGCCCCCTGGGACAGCCCACTGAAGCTTTCTTT. Residues: CASSPLGQPTEAFF.

The chain combines TRBV7-3 with TRBJ2-3; 7 nucleotides align to TRBD2. The J segment lost 3 bases and the V segment lost 3 bases, leaving 9 bases of the junction unmatched. CDR3 size: 16 residues. Germline CDR1 SGHTA, CDR2 FQGTGA. CDR3 sequence reads: CASSFLWRGKTDTQYF. The CDR3 bases are TGTGCCAGCAGCTTCCTCTGGCGGGGGAAGACAGATACGCAGTATTTT.

This clonotype was seen only a few times. Given a much more abundant clone one base away, this may be a read error. The chain couples TRBV7-9 to TRBJ2-1; D not resolved. The CDR3 totals 11 residues. Germline values: CDR1 SEHNR, CDR2 FQNEAQ (reference sequence). Trimming took 7 bases from V and 3 from J, leaving 4 bases between them. The CDR3 coding sequence is TGTGCCAGCAATCTCTACAATGAGCAGTTCTTC. It codes for CASNLYNEQFF.

This clonotype has ten or more counts. The CDR3 bases are TGTGCCAGCAGCCTAGGGACTAGCCAAGAGACCCAGTACTTC. Protein product: CASSLGTSQETQYF. The V call is TRBV11-2, the J call TRBJ2-5; 8 bases align to TRBD2. The J segment lost 1 base and the V segment lost 5 bases, leaving 3 bases of the junction unmatched. The CDR3 contains 14 residues. CDR1 is SGHAT, CDR2 FQNNGV, per germline.

This clonotype was counted ten times or more. J is TRBJ1-1 and V is TRBV12-3 or TRBV12-4; D might be TRBD1 (5 bases). The CDR3 has 14 amino acids. Trimming cost V 6 bases and J 4 bases, with 15 bases left between them. The CDR3 sequence is CASSRVGEVTEAFF. DNA for the CDR3: TGTGCCAGCAGCCGCGTAGGGGAGGTCACTGAAGCTTTCTTT.

Many counts were recorded for this clonotype. The chain employs TRBV12-3 or TRBV12-4 and TRBJ1-1; the D gene is possibly TRBD1 (5 bases). V lost 6 bases to trimming and J lost 6 bases, with 11 bases between them. The CDR3 has 12 amino acids. For the CDR3, the DNA is TGTGCCAGCAGCTGGGCGGGGGCTGAAGCTTTCTTT. Residues: CASSWAGAEAFF.

This clonotype came up many times. CDR3 nucleotides: TGCAGTGCTAGGGCTACCTACAATGAGCAGTTCTTC. It is translated as CSARATYNEQFF. V gene TRBV20-1 combines with J gene TRBJ2-1; D is undetermined. The CDR3 consists of 12 residues. Germline V gene sequence: CDR1 DFQATT, CDR2 SNEGSKA (reference sequence). The germline V and J ends were trimmed by 3 bases and 2 bases, with 5 bases remaining between them.

The V gene is TRBV10-3, the J gene TRBJ1-2, with a weak D call TRBD1 (6 bases). The CDR3 is made up of 14 amino acids. Germline CDR1 is ENHRY and CDR2 is SYGVKD. Trimming cost V 11 bases and J 4 bases, with 20 bases left between them. CDR3 bases: TGTGCCGTCGGGGGCGGCAGGGGCCCCTATGGCTACACCTTC. As protein: CAVGGGRGPYGYTF.

The chain uses TRBV29-1 and TRBJ1-1; D is undetermined. V lost 7 bases, J lost 3 bases, and 6 bases lay in between. Looked up from germline, CDR1 is SQVTM and CDR2 is ANQGSEA. This CDR3 has 10 amino acids. The CDR3 reads CSGSDTEAFF. The CDR3, as DNA: TGCAGCGGGAGTGACACTGAAGCTTTCTTT.

This clonotype was observed a handful of times. It may be a read error: a sequence one base away is much more abundant. The CDR3 loop reads CANDEPSGLTNYGYTF. CDR3 coding DNA: TGTGCCAACGACGAACCCTCCGGACTGACCAACTATGGCTACACCTTC. The rearrangement uses TRBV2 and TRBJ1-2, with D uncertain. Between the trimmed V and J ends, which lost 10 bases and 2 bases, there was a span of 23 bases. There are 16 residues in the CDR3. CDR1 SNHLY and CDR2 FYNNEI come from the germline V gene.

V usage is TRBV6-1 and J usage is TRBJ2-2; 8 bases are a match to TRBD2. CDR1 MNHNS and CDR2 SASEGT come from the germline V gene. V lost 4 bases and J lost 10; bases outside the gene matches: 8. The CDR3 is made up of 14 amino acids. CDR3 nucleotides: TGTGCCAGCAGTGGGCTTTTGACTAGCGAGGAGCTGTTTTTT. Its translation is CASSGLLTSEELFF.

The J gene is TRBJ1-6, the V gene TRBV14; the D gene is possibly TRBD1 (5 bases). The CDR3 length is 16 residues. V was shortened by 4 bases and J by 5 bases, with 15 bases between the two germline ends. CDR1 is SGHDN, CDR2 FVKESK, per germline. The CDR3 coding sequence is TGTGCCAGCAGCCGTGGCCCGGTGGGGGATAATTCACCCCTCCACTTT. Encoded protein: CASSRGPVGDNSPLHF.

The gene calls are TRBV6-1 and TRBJ1-6; a weak D match, TRBD1 (5 bases). Trimming left V 7 bases short and J 1 base short, with 17 bases between. This CDR3 contains 17 residues. Germline V gene data show CDR1 as MNHNS and CDR2 as SASEGT. The CDR3: CASNRLQQASYNSPLHF. The CDR3 DNA sequence: TGTGCCAGCAACCGACTCCAACAGGCTTCCTATAATTCACCCCTCCACTTT.

This clonotype showed up just a few times. This sequence joins TRBV29-1 and TRBJ1-1, with D unclear. The V gene's germline CDR1 is SQVTM and CDR2 ANQGSEA. The CDR3 runs 10 residues. Trimming pared 7 bases from V and 11 bases from J, leaving 14 bases between. As DNA, the CDR3 is TGCAGCGCCCTGGGGAGTGTGGCTTTCTTT. Protein product: CSALGSVAFF.

There are a few counts of this clonotype. The chain recombines TRBV9 with TRBJ2-2; 8 bases are a match to TRBD2. J gave up 3 bases and V 7 bases, and 8 bases lay outside the gene matches. The CDR3 spans 15 residues. Germline CDR1 is SGDLS and CDR2 is YYNGEE. Here the CDR3 reads CASCAGGRYTGELFF. The CDR3 nucleotides read TGTGCCAGCTGCGCGGGGGGACGCTACACCGGGGAGCTGTTTTTT.

This clonotype was observed many times. The gene calls are TRBV6-2 or TRBV6-3 and TRBJ2-5; the match to TRBD2 covers 8 bases. V shed 10 bases, J shed 5 bases, and the junction held 15 bases outside the gene matches. CDR1 and CDR2 (germline): MNHEY, SVGEGT. This CDR3 has 15 amino acids. This chain's CDR3 is CATLGAGVGYETQYF. In DNA, the CDR3 is TGTGCCACCCTAGGAGCGGGAGTTGGGTATGAGACCCAGTACTTC.

The chain has TRBV25-1 and TRBJ2-7; perhaps TRBD1 as D (6 bases). This CDR3 comprises 17 residues. Germline V lookup: CDR1 MGHDK, CDR2 SYGVNS. V was pared by 3 bases and J by 3 bases, with 21 bases between. CDR3 sequence reads: CASSDPQGQLSGYEQYF. The CDR3, as DNA: TGTGCCAGCAGTGACCCCCAGGGGCAACTTTCGGGCTACGAGCAGTACTTC.

This clonotype occurred a few times. V is TRBV9 and J is TRBJ2-3; maybe TRBD2 (5 bases). V lost 3 bases to trimming and J lost 7 bases, with 18 bases between them. CDR1 is SGDLS, CDR2 YYNGEE, per germline. This CDR3 is built from 15 residues. CDR3 loop: CASSGGSEGVHTQYF. The CDR3 DNA is TGTGCCAGCAGCGGGGGTAGTGAGGGCGTCCATACGCAGTATTTT.

This clonotype has ten or more counts. The chain employs TRBV6-1 and TRBJ1-1; D may be TRBD1 (6 bases). The V end was cut by 5 bases, the J end by 4 bases, with 14 bases between. Germline CDR1 MNHNS, CDR2 SASEGT. This CDR3 is 14 amino acids long. The CDR3 bases are TGTGCCAGCAGTTATTTTCAGGGGAGCACTGAAGCTTTCTTT. The encoded protein is CASSYFQGSTEAFF.

The chain carries TRBV29-1 and TRBJ1-2; D is undetermined. V was cut by 3 bases and J by 1 base, with 12 bases left in between. This CDR3 contains 14 residues. From germline, CDR1 is SQVTM and CDR2 ANQGSEA. CDR3 loop: CSVDEVAFNYGYTF. The CDR3 nucleotides read TGCAGCGTTGACGAGGTAGCCTTTAACTATGGCTACACCTTC. Drawing the rest from reference TRBV29-1 and TRBJ1-2, the complete variable domain is SAVISQKPSRDICQRGTSLTIQCQVDSQVTMMFWYRQQPGQSLTLIATANQGSEATYESGFVIDKFPISRPNLTFSTLTVSNMSPEDSSIYLCSVDEVAFNYGYTFGSGTRLTVV.

Points on this clonotype: One base away lies a much larger clone, so this may be a sequencing read error. This chain connects TRBV7-2 to TRBJ2-3; D is tentatively TRBD1 or TRBD2 (6 bases each). The CDR3 has 15 amino acids. The V and J ends lost 1 base and 6 bases respectively, with 14 bases between them. The germline V gene has CDR1 SGHTA and CDR2 FQGNSA. The CDR3 loop is CASSLVGGSRDTQYF. As DNA, the CDR3 is TGTGCCAGCAGCTTAGTAGGGGGGAGCCGGGATACGCAGTATTTT.

This clonotype was observed a few times. Its ends do not fully match the called genes, so a read error is possible. The CDR3 nucleotides read TGTGTCAGCACGACTAGCGGGAAAGAGACCCAGTACTTC. Its protein product is CVSTTSGKETQYF. V is TRBV2 and J is TRBJ2-5; 11 bases line up with TRBD2. The CDR3 runs 13 residues. The germline V gene encodes CDR1 SNHLY and CDR2 FYNNEI.

This clonotype was observed at least ten times. The chain couples TRBV30 to TRBJ1-1; D is uncertain. Germline values: CDR1 GTSNPN, CDR2 SVGIG (reference sequence). The CDR3 has 12 amino acids. V lost 3 bases and J 0 bases, leaving 5 bases between the germline ends. The CDR3 region has the DNA TGTGCCTGGAGCCCTATGAACACTGAAGCTTTCTTT. This codes for CAWSPMNTEAFF.

The chain recombines TRBV19 with TRBJ1-1, with D perhaps TRBD1 (5 bases). Germline V gene data show CDR1 as LNHDA and CDR2 as SQIVND (reference sequence). The germline V and J ends were trimmed by 5 bases and 6 bases, with 19 bases remaining between them. This CDR3 has 15 amino acids. CDR3 region: CASSSAGTGGAEAFF. CDR3 in DNA: TGTGCCAGTAGTTCAGCCGGGACGGGTGGGGCTGAAGCTTTCTTT.

The chain combines TRBV11-2 with TRBJ1-5, with D possibly being TRBD1 (6 bases). Deletions cut 2 bases from V and 5 bases from J, with 13 bases between. The CDR3 contains 15 residues. The germline V gene encodes CDR1 SGHAT and CDR2 FQNNGV. The CDR3 spells CASSLRGGGDQPQHF. The DNA of the CDR3 is TGTGCCAGCAGCTTAAGGGGAGGGGGGGATCAGCCCCAGCATTTT.

This clonotype was found a few times. The chain uses TRBV11-2 and TRBJ1-1; D ambiguous. In germline, CDR1 is SGHAT, CDR2 FQNNGV. Trimming took off 3 bases at V and 3 bases at J, with 8 bases between the two ends. The CDR3 extends over 13 amino acids. This CDR3 is CASSLSRDTEAFF. Written as DNA, the CDR3 is TGTGCCAGCAGCTTGTCGAGGGACACTGAAGCTTTCTTT.

The table lists this clonotype with many counts. The chain recombines TRBV5-1 with TRBJ1-1; 12 positions agree with TRBD1. This CDR3 has 15 residues. Germline CDR1 and CDR2: SGHRS and YFSETQ. Trimming at V came to 4 bases and at J to 2 bases, leaving 3 bases not matched to a gene. CDR3 in DNA: TGCGCCAGCAGCGGGACAGGGGGCCCCAACACTGAAGCTTTCTTT. As protein: CASSGTGGPNTEAFF.